The entry below gives a single TCR beta chain sequence along with its context. This sample was included in a study of blood T cell repertoires in COVID-19. Across the whole study: T cells, B-cell-depleted T cells, or PBMCs provided the cDNA or gDNA that served as material.

CDR1 and CDR2 from the germline V gene are SGDLS and YYNGEE. The CDR3 sequence is 13 residues long. Trimming pared 2 bases from V and 6 bases from J, leaving 9 bases between. Under the authors' procedure: Researchers report that nucleated cell counts were estimated from reference gene primer amplification. Assay used: immunoSEQ multiplex PCR; TCRdb lists only in-frame clones, some missing. V, J and clone size are those of that table, while D and trimming were read from the DNA. The table records roughly 260,000 clones, approximately 92% of them present only once. The sequenced sample consisted of peripheral blood. The TCR originated in a person between 18 and 35 years old with COVID-19, enrolled during active disease. J is TRBJ2-1 and V is TRBV9; possibly TRBD1 for D (5 bases). The CDR3 sequence: CASSVSGSNEQFF. Here the CDR3 DNA reads TGTGCCAGCAGCGTCTCAGGGTCCAATGAGCAGTTCTTC.